The 31 T cell receptor beta chains below all came from one sample that was sequenced in a study of T cells of healthy individuals (dated by TCRdb to about 2018). The method behind the library was 5' RACE. Sequenced using an Illumina MiSeq. Through fastp at Q25 and MiXCR, TCRdb rebuilt clones from the public reads, retaining in-frame beta chains. Identical CDR3 protein sequences are pooled into one entry, listed with their most common genes and DNA. This sample is represented by approximately 100,000 distinct CDR3 sequences; 15% to 20% of them were singletons. The top ten clonotypes cover about 6.2% of the sample. The receptors were gathered from a human donor in good health.

This clonotype turned up a few times. The CDR3 region is CASSYDSVMNTEAFF. The CDR3, as DNA: TGTGCCAGCAGTTACGACAGCGTCATGAACACTGAAGCTTTCTTT. This rearrangement joins TRBV6-5 to TRBJ1-1, with D perhaps TRBD1 (5 bases). The V end was cut by 2 bases, the J end by 0 bases, with 10 bases between. This CDR3 has 15 residues. Germline V gene sequence: CDR1 MNHEY, CDR2 SVGAGI.

The chain has TRBV7-2 and TRBJ2-5; D not certain. The CDR3 loop spans 13 amino acids. The germline V gene encodes CDR1 SGHTA and CDR2 FQGNSA. Trimming removed 5 bases from V and 1 base from J, with 8 bases in between. The CDR3 sequence: CASSMTPQETQYF. The CDR3 DNA reads as TGTGCCAGCAGCATGACACCCCAAGAGACCCAGTACTTC.

This clonotype has a handful of counts. This chain joins TRBV6-1 and TRBJ2-2, with TRBD1 matching over 7 bases. Germline lookup yields CDR1 MNHNS and CDR2 SASEGT. This CDR3 is 15 amino acids long. The junction had 7 bases not matched to a gene; V was cut back by 7 bases and J by 2 bases. CDR3 sequence: CASTLTGRNTGELFF. The CDR3 region has the DNA TGTGCCAGCACTCTGACAGGGAGAAACACCGGGGAGCTGTTTTTT.

Remarks on this clonotype: A clone one base away is much larger, so this may be a read error. V gene TRBV28 combines with J gene TRBJ2-5; tentatively, D is TRBD1 (5 bases). CDR1 and CDR2 (germline): MDHEN, SYDVKM. The germline V and J ends were trimmed by 1 base and 0 bases, with 18 bases remaining between them. The CDR3 totals 18 residues. For the CDR3, the DNA is TGTGCCAGCAGTTTATTGTTCTCCGACAGCATAAACCAAGAGACCCAGTACTTC. Amino acid sequence: CASSLLFSDSINQETQYF.

This clonotype has a handful of counts. The chain links TRBV7-2 to TRBJ2-3; D ambiguous. The CDR3 covers 16 residues. Germline loops: CDR1 SGHTA, CDR2 FQGNSA. Trimming shortened V by 1 base and J by 2 bases, and 13 bases separated the two germline ends. In nucleotides, the CDR3 is TGTGCCAGCAGCTTAGAGGTCATACGGATCACAGATACGCAGTATTTT. It is translated as CASSLEVIRITDTQYF.

J is TRBJ1-1 and V is TRBV5-1, with D uncertain. Between the trimmed V and J ends, which lost 5 bases and 3 bases, there was a span of 14 bases. Germline assignment: CDR1 SGHRS and CDR2 YFSETQ. This CDR3 spans 14 amino acids. The DNA of the CDR3 is TGCGCCAGCAGTTTAACCGGGAGCCACACTGAAGCTTTCTTT. It specifies CASSLTGSHTEAFF.

The V gene is TRBV11-3, the J gene TRBJ2-1; perhaps TRBD2 as D (6 bases). The V gene lost 1 base and the J gene lost 7 bases, with 11 bases spanning the gap. Per germline, CDR1 SGHNT and CDR2 YENEEA. The CDR3 has 14 residues. In DNA, the CDR3 is TGTGCCAGCAGCTTAGCGGCGGGAAATAATGAGCAGTTCTTC. As protein: CASSLAAGNNEQFF.

Only a few counts were recorded for this clonotype. The chain uses TRBV6-5 and TRBJ1-1; D gene uncertain. There are 17 residues in the CDR3. V lost 0 bases, J lost 1 base, and 15 bases lay in between. CDR1 and CDR2 (germline): MNHEY, SVGAGI. The CDR3 loop reads CASSYSRLRRKNTEAFF. CDR3 in DNA: TGTGCCAGCAGTTACTCGAGGCTCAGGCGGAAGAACACTGAAGCTTTCTTT.

This clonotype showed up many times. The junction and the germline gene differ at one end; a read error may be behind it. The V gene is TRBV11-2, the J gene TRBJ2-6; no reliable D call. Germline CDR1 is SGHAT and CDR2 is FQNNGV. The CDR3 sequence is 15 residues long. The DNA for the CDR3 is TGTGCCAGCAGCTTAGGGGTCTCTGTGGCCAACGTCCTGACTTTC. Protein: CASSLGVSVANVLTF.

This clonotype was counted only a few times. The chain recombines TRBV7-2 with TRBJ1-2, with a weak D call TRBD1 (5 bases). The V end lost 5 bases, the J end lost 2 bases, and 21 bases lay between the germline ends. The CDR3 runs to 17 residues. The germline V gene encodes CDR1 SGHTA and CDR2 FQGNSA. CDR3 residues: CASSPSRWQGLNYGYTF. The CDR3 bases are TGTGCCAGCAGCCCCTCTCGGTGGCAGGGATTGAACTATGGCTACACCTTC.

The sample holds a few counts of this clonotype. The V and J genes are TRBV6-4 and TRBJ2-1, with TRBD2 identical over 10 bases. The germline gives CDR1 MRHNA, CDR2 SNTAGT. V lost 6 bases, J lost 5 bases, and 7 bases stayed unmatched. The CDR3 sequence is 15 residues long. CDR3 region: CASSSLAGAHNEQFF. CDR3 in DNA: TGTGCCAGCAGCTCCCTAGCGGGAGCGCACAATGAGCAGTTCTTC.

This chain joins TRBV12-3 or TRBV12-4 and TRBJ1-3, with D unclear. The length of the CDR3 is 14 residues. Trimming took 5 bases from V and 0 from J, leaving 8 bases between them. The CDR3 DNA follows: TGTGCCAGCAGTAAGAAGGGCTCTGGAAACACCATATATTTT. Protein product: CASSKKGSGNTIYF.

The gene calls are TRBV7-2 and TRBJ2-3; D remains unclear. The CDR3 has 14 residues. V lost 5 bases and J 2 bases, leaving 11 bases between the germline ends. Germline CDR1 and CDR2: SGHTA and FQGNSA. DNA of the CDR3: TGTGCCAGCAGCCGCCGTCCCTCCACAGATACGCAGTATTTT. As protein: CASSRRPSTDTQYF.

A few counts support this clonotype. At one end the junction does not follow the germline gene, possibly because of a read error. This chain joins TRBV7-7 and TRBJ2-5, with D perhaps TRBD1 (5 bases). The CDR3 is 15 amino acids. Germline V gene sequence: CDR1 SSHAT, CDR2 FNYEAQ (reference sequence). Written as DNA, the CDR3 is TGTGCTAGCAGCTCGCAGGGAACTGAACAAGAGACCCAGTACTTC. This gives the protein CASSSQGTEQETQYF.

The table lists this clonotype with a count of one. The rearrangement joins TRBV6-5 to TRBJ1-5; no clear D gene. Trimming cost V 1 base and J 5 bases, with 9 bases left between them. In germline, CDR1 is MNHEY, CDR2 SVGAGI. CDR3 length equals 14 residues. CDR3: CASSYLGRDQPQHF. CDR3 nucleotides: TGTGCCAGCAGTTACTTGGGGAGGGATCAGCCCCAGCATTTT.

This clonotype has a handful of counts. V is TRBV7-9 and J is TRBJ1-1; D may be TRBD1 (5 bases). CDR3 length equals 19 residues. Trimming pared 1 base from V and 1 base from J, leaving 22 bases between. Germline CDR1 reads SEHNR; CDR2 reads FQNEAQ (reference sequence). The chain's CDR3 is CASSLGTFRDPQKNTEAFF. The CDR3 nucleotides read TGTGCCAGCAGCTTAGGTACATTCAGGGACCCACAGAAGAACACTGAAGCTTTCTTT. The full variable domain, rest sourced from reference TRBV7-9 and TRBJ1-1, is DTGVSQNPRHKITKRGQNVTFRCDPISEHNRLYWYRQTLGQGPEFLTYFQNEAQLEKSRLLSDRFSAERPKGSFSTLEIQRTEQGDSAMYLCASSLGTFRDPQKNTEAFFGQGTRLTVV.

This clonotype was seen repeatedly, ten times or more. The chain links TRBV6-5 to TRBJ1-2, with 7 bases that match TRBD1. V was pared by 0 bases and J by 5 bases, with 3 bases of the junction left unmatched. The CDR3 is 14 amino acids. CDR1 and CDR2 (germline): MNHEY, SVGAGI. The CDR3 region is CASSYSGGQYGYTF. In DNA, the CDR3 is TGTGCCAGCAGTTACTCAGGGGGCCAGTATGGCTACACCTTC.

V gene TRBV10-3 combines with J gene TRBJ2-3; 11 nucleotides match TRBD2. With 4 bases clipped from V and 4 bases from J, the junction kept 4 bases outside the gene matches. The germline V gene encodes CDR1 ENHRY and CDR2 SYGVKD. The CDR3 sequence is 15 residues long. The CDR3 region is CAISALAGGPDTQYF. The CDR3 nucleotides are TGTGCCATCAGTGCCCTAGCGGGAGGCCCAGATACGCAGTATTTT.

The V call is TRBV28, the J call TRBJ1-1; 9 bases match TRBD1. This CDR3 comprises 15 residues. V trimming: 4 bases; J trimming: 3 bases; junction bases outside the gene matches: 6. Germline V gene data show CDR1 as MDHEN and CDR2 as SYDVKM. In DNA form, the CDR3 reads TGTGCCAGCAGTTCATACAGGGGGCGCTACACTGAAGCTTTCTTT. The encoded protein is CASSSYRGRYTEAFF.

The chain joins TRBV28 to TRBJ1-1; D uncertain. The CDR3 is 14 amino acids. The germline gives CDR1 MDHEN, CDR2 SYDVKM. Trimming pared 3 bases from V and 5 bases from J, leaving 13 bases between. The CDR3 is CASSFGRSSTEAFF. CDR3 bases: TGTGCCAGCAGTTTTGGACGGAGTAGTACTGAAGCTTTCTTT. The full variable domain, its missing parts supplied by reference TRBV28 and TRBJ1-1, is DVKVTQSSRYLVKRTGEKVFLECVQDMDHENMFWYRQDPGLGLRLIYFSYDVKMKEKGDIPEGYSVSREKKERFSLILESASTNQTSMYLCASSFGRSSTEAFFGQGTRLTVV.

This clonotype showed up just a few times. This rearrangement joins TRBV4-3 to TRBJ2-7; D is ambiguous. Germline CDR1 reads LGHNA; CDR2 reads YSLEER. The CDR3 loop spans 15 amino acids. V lost 0 bases and J 0 bases, leaving 9 bases between the germline ends. CDR3 region: CASSQDRDDSYEQYF. DNA for the CDR3: TGCGCCAGCAGCCAAGATCGAGACGACTCCTACGAGCAGTACTTC.

This sequence joins TRBV15 and TRBJ2-1, with 7 bases that match TRBD1. The V gene end was trimmed by 3 bases and the J gene end by 15 bases; junction bases not matched to a gene: 11. The germline gives CDR1 LNHNV, CDR2 YYDKDF (reference sequence). CDR3 size: 13 residues. The CDR3 sequence is CATSSFHRGDPFF. In DNA form, the CDR3 reads TGTGCCACCAGCAGTTTTCACAGGGGTGATCCGTTCTTC.

The genes are TRBV12-5 and TRBJ2-2; 7 bases map to TRBD1. CDR1 and CDR2 (germline): LGHNT, FRNRAP. The CDR3 runs to 14 residues. With 6 bases clipped from V and 6 bases from J, the junction kept 7 bases outside the gene matches. In DNA form, the CDR3 reads TGTGCTAGTGGGGTCGAAACAGGGGCCGGGGAGCTGTTTTTT. Encoded protein: CASGVETGAGELFF.

Only a few counts were recorded for this clonotype. V usage is TRBV7-6 and J usage is TRBJ2-3; D is undetermined. CDR3 length: 15 amino acids. The germline V gene has CDR1 SGHVS and CDR2 FNYEAQ. Trimming removed 0 bases at V and 1 base at J, with 8 bases between. CDR3 amino acids: CASSLAHGGTDTQYF. The CDR3 DNA reads TGTGCCAGCAGCTTAGCGCATGGGGGCACAGATACGCAGTATTTT. Based on the CDR3 plus reference TRBV7-6 and TRBJ2-3, the full variable domain is GAGVSQSPRYKVTKRGQDVALRCDPISGHVSLYWYRQALGQGPEFLTYFNYEAQQDKSGLPNDRFSAERPEGSISTLTIQRTEQRDSAMYRCASSLAHGGTDTQYFGPGTRLTVL.

CDR3 nucleotide sequence: TGTGCCAGCAGTTATGACAGGGTTTTGAACACTGAAGCTTTCTTT. Translating gives CASSYDRVLNTEAFF. The chain uses TRBV6-5 and TRBJ1-1; 7 bases are a match to TRBD1. CDR1 MNHEY and CDR2 SVGAGI come from the germline V gene. The V and J ends lost 3 bases and 0 bases, in that order; junction bases with no gene match: 4. The CDR3 is made up of 15 amino acids.

This clonotype was seen repeatedly, ten times or more. The chain recombines TRBV11-2 with TRBJ2-2; D is unclear. This CDR3 comprises 14 residues. V lost 3 bases to trimming and J lost 6 bases, with 11 bases between them. Germline assignment: CDR1 SGHAT and CDR2 FQNNGV. The CDR3 bases are TGTGCCAGCAGCTTTCGAGCCGGGCCCGGGGAGCTGTTTTTT. As protein: CASSFRAGPGELFF.

The chain is built from TRBV20-1 and TRBJ1-5, with TRBD1 identical over 7 bases. V shed 4 bases, J shed 3 bases, and the junction held 3 bases outside the gene matches. The CDR3 runs 13 residues. CDR1 is DFQATT and CDR2 is SNEGSKA in the germline V gene (reference sequence). CDR3 sequence reads: CSAITGANQPQHF. CDR3 in DNA: TGCAGTGCTATCACAGGGGCCAATCAGCCCCAGCATTTT.

The V and J genes are TRBV10-3 and TRBJ2-3, with 7 bases identical to TRBD2. Germline lookup yields CDR1 ENHRY and CDR2 SYGVKD. With V trimmed by 4 bases and J by 3 bases, 7 bases remained unmatched. This CDR3 region has 15 residues. Written as DNA, the CDR3 is TGTGCCATCAGTGCTGGCGGGAGAACGACAGATACGCAGTATTTT. Encoded protein: CAISAGGRTTDTQYF.

Details on this clonotype: This sequence may be a read error, since a much larger clone differs from it by one base. This sequence joins TRBV6-6 and TRBJ2-3; D is unclear. Per the germline V gene, CDR1 is MNHNY and CDR2 is SVGAGI (reference sequence). This CDR3 is built from 13 residues. The CDR3 sequence: CASSYYSTDTRYF. DNA of the CDR3: TGTGCCAGCAGTTACTACAGCACAGATACGCGGTATTTT.

The chain couples TRBV20-1 to TRBJ2-7; 8 nucleotides line up with TRBD1. V shed 0 bases and J 4 bases; nucleotides not matched to a gene: 8. The CDR3 spans 15 residues. Germline CDR1 DFQATT, CDR2 SNEGSKA (reference sequence). This chain's CDR3 is CSAREEDRVGYEQYF. The CDR3, as DNA: TGCAGTGCTAGAGAAGAGGACAGGGTCGGGTACGAGCAGTACTTC.

The chain couples TRBV6-5 to TRBJ1-6; TRBD1 agrees at 10 bases. V lost 0 bases, J lost 1 base, and 3 bases stayed unmatched. CDR1 and CDR2 from the germline V gene are MNHEY and SVGAGI. This CDR3 region has 18 residues. CDR3 sequence (DNA): TGTGCCAGCAGTTACTCGGGACAGGGGACTTCCTATAATTCACCCCTCCACTTT. Its translation is CASSYSGQGTSYNSPLHF.